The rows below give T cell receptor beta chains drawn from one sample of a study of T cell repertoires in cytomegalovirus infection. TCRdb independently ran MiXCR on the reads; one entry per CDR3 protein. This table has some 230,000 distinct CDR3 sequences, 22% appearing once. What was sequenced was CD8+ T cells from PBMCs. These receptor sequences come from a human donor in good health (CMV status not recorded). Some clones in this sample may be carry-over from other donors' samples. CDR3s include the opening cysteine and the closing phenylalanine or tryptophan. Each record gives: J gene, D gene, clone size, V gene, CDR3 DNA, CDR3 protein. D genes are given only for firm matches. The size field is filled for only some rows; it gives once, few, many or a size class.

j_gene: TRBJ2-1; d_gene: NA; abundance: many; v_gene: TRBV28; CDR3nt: TGTGCCAGCAGTCACCTCAGTCAGTTCTCCTACAATGAGCAGTTCTTC; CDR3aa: CASSHLSQFSYNEQFF
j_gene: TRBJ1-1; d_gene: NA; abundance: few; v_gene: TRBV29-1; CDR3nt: TGCAGCGTTGAGACCCTGGGGACTGAAGCTTTCTTT; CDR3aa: CSVETLGTEAFF
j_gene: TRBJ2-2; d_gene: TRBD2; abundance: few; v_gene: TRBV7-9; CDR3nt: TGTGCCAGCAGCTTACAGCTAGCGGGGTTACTGAACACCGGGGAGCTGTTTTTT; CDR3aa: CASSLQLAGLLNTGELFF
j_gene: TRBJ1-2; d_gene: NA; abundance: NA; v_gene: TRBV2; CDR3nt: TGTGCCAGCAGTGAGGGGACAACTAACTATGGCTACACCTTC; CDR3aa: CASSEGTTNYGYTF
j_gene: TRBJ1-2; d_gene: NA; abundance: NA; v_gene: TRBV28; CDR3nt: TGTGCCAGCGGCGCAGGGATCCGGGGCGATGGCTACACCTTC; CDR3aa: CASGAGIRGDGYTF
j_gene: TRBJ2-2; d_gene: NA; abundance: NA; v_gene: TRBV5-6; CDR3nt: TGTGCCAGCAGTTCCGGAGCCACCGGGGAGCTGTTTTTT; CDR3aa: CASSSGATGELFF
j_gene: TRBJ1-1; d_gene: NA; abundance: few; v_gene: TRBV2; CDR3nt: TGTGCCAGCAGGGGCACCTCGGAAGCTTTCTTT; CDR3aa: CASRGTSEAFF
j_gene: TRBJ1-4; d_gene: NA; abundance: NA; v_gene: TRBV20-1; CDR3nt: TGCAGTGCGGCCAGGACGGCCACTAATGAAAAACTGTTTTTT; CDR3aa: CSAARTATNEKLFF
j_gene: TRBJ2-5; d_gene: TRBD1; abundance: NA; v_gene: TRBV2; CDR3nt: TGTGCCAGCAGCCCGGGACAGGGGATAGAGACCCAGTACTTC; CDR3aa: CASSPGQGIETQYF
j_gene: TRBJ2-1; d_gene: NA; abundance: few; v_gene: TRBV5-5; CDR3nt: TGTGCCAGCAGCTTGGTTTCCAGGATTGATAATGAGCAGTTCTTC; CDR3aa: CASSLVSRIDNEQFF
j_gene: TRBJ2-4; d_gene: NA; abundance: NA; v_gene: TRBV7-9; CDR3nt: TGTGCCAGCAGCTTGATCAACGGACAGCTAGCCAAAAACATTCAGTACTTC; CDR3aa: CASSLINGQLAKNIQYF
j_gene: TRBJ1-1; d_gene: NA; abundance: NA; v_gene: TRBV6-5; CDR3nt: TGTGCCAGCAGTTACGCAACGGGGGCCAACACTGAAGCTTTCTTT; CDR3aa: CASSYATGANTEAFF
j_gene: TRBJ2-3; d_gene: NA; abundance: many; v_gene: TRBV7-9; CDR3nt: TGTGCCAGCAGCAGACCAATCACAGATACGCAGTATTTT; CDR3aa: CASSRPITDTQYF
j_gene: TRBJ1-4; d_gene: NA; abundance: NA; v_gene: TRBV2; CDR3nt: TGTGCCTTTCAGGGACAAGTTAATGAAAAACTGTTTTTT; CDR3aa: CAFQGQVNEKLFF
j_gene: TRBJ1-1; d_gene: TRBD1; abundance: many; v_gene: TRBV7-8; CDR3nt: TGTGCCAGCAGTCTGACAGGGGACACTGAAGCTTTCTTT; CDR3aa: CASSLTGDTEAFF
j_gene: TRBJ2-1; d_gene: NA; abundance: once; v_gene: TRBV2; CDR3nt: TGTGCCAGCAGAGACTCCAATGAGCAGTTCTTC; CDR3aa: CASRDSNEQFF
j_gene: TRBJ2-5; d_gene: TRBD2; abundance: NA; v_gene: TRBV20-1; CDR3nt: TGCAGTGCTAAATTAGCGGGGGCGCAAGAGACCCAGTACTTC; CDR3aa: CSAKLAGAQETQYF
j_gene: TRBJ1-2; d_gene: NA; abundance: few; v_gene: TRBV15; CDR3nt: TGTGCCACCAGCAGAGTTCCAGTGGCCGACTATGGCTACACCTTC; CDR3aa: CATSRVPVADYGYTF
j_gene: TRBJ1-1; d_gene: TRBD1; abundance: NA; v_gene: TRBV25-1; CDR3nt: TGTGCCAGCAGTGCCTGGGGGGACAGGGTCCACACTGAAGCTTTCTTT; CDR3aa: CASSAWGDRVHTEAFF
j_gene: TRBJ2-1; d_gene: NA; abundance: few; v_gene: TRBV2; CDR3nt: TGTGCCAGCAGTCCTCCTGAGGTGAGCTCCTACAATGAGCAGTTCTTC; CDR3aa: CASSPPEVSSYNEQFF
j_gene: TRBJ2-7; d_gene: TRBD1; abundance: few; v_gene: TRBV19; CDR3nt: TGTGCCAGTAGTATGGACAGGGACTACGAGCAGTACTTC; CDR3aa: CASSMDRDYEQYF
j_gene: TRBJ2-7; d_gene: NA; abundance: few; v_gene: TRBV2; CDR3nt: TGTGCCAGCAGTGAAGGAGGGTCCAGCTCCTACGAGCAGTACTTC; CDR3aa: CASSEGGSSSYEQYF
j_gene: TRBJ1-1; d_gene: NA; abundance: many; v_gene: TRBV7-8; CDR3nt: TGTGCCAGCAGCTCACACAGGTTTCTCATGAACACTGAAGCTTTCTTT; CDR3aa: CASSSHRFLMNTEAFF
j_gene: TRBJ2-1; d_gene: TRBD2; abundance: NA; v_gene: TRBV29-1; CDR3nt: TGCAGCGTCCTGTTAGCGGGGGATTCCTACAATGAGCAGTTCTTC; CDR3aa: CSVLLAGDSYNEQFF
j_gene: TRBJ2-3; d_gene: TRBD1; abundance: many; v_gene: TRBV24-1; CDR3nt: TGTGCCACCAGTGATTGGGGACAGGGAGGAACAGATACGCAGTATTTT; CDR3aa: CATSDWGQGGTDTQYF
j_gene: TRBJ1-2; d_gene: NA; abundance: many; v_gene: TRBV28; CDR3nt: TGTGCCAGCAGTTTACTGGCAGGGATTAGATATGGCTACACCTTC; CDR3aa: CASSLLAGIRYGYTF
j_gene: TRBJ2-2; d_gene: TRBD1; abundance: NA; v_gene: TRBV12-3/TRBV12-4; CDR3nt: TGTGCCAGCAGTTTGACAGGGGCGTTCACCGGGGAGCTGTTTTTT; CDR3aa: CASSLTGAFTGELFF
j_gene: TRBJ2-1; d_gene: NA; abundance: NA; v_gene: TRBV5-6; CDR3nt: TGTGCCAGCAGCTTATCTGGGCAGGTTGGGTTCTTC; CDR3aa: CASSLSGQVGFF
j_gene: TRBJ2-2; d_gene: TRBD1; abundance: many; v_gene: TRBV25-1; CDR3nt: TGTGCCAGCAGTGGGACAGGGCGGGGCACCGGGGAGCTGTTTTTT; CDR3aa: CASSGTGRGTGELFF
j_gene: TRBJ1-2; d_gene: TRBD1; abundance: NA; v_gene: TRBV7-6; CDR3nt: TGTGCCGGGGGCCCAGGGGGTAACTATGGCTACACCTTC; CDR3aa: CAGGPGGNYGYTF
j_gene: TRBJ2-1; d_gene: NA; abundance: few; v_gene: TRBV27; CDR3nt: TGTGCCAGCAGTTGGGACACGTCGTACAATGAGCAGTTCTTC; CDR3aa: CASSWDTSYNEQFF
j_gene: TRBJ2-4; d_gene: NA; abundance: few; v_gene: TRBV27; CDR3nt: TGTGCCAGCAGAGCTGGGGGAAACATTCAGTACTTC; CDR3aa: CASRAGGNIQYF
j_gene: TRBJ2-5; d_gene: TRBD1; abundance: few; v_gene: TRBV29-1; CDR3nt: TGCAGCGTTGAAGATGCCGGGACAGCTTACTGGACCCAGTACTTC; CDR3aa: CSVEDAGTAYWTQYF
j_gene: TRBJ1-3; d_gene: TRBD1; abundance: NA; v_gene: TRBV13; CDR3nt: TGTGCCAGCAGCTCGTGGGACAGTGGAAACACCATATATTTT; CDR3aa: CASSSWDSGNTIYF
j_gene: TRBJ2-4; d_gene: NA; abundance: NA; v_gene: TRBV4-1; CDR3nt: TGCGCCAGCAGCCAAGGTGGAGTGGCAGGGAAAAACATTCAGTACTTC; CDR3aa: CASSQGGVAGKNIQYF
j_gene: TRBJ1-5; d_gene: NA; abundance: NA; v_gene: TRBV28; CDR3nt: TGTGCCAGCCGGTTATTTGGTGGGCCCCAGCATTTT; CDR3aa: CASRLFGGPQHF
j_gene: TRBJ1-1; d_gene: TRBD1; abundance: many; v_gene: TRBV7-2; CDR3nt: TGTGCCAGCAGCTTAGAGTGGGGACAGGGATGGGTGAACACTGAAGCTTTCTTT; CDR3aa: CASSLEWGQGWVNTEAFF
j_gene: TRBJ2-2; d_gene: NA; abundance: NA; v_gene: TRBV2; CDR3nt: TGTGCCAGCACGCCCGACGGGGTGAACACCGGGGAGCTGTTTTTT; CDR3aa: CASTPDGVNTGELFF
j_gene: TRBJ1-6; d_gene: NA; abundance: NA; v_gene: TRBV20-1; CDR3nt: TGCAGTGCTAGAATAATCGGGGGGCCGGGACCTTCACCCCTCCACTTT; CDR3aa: CSARIIGGPGPSPLHF
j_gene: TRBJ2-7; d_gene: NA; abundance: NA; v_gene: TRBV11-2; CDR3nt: TGTGCCAGCAGTGTGACAGGTACCACCTCCTACGAGCAGTACTTC; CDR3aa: CASSVTGTTSYEQYF
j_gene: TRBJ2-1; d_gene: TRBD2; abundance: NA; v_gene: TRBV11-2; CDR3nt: TGTGCCAGCAGCCCGCTAGCGGGGGGGCTCGCAGACGAGCAGTTCTTC; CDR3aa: CASSPLAGGLADEQFF
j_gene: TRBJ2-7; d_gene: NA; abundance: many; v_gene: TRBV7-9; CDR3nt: TGTGCCAGCAGCTTCGGGTTCGAGCAGTACTTC; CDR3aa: CASSFGFEQYF
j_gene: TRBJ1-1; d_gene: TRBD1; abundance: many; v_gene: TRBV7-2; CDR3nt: TGTGCCAGCAGCCCACCTTGGAACAGGGGGCACGTCGACACTGAAGCTTTCTTT; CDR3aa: CASSPPWNRGHVDTEAFF
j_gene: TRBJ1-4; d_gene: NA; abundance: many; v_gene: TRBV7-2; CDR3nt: TGTGCCAGCAGCGACAGTATAATGAATGAAAAACTGTTTTTT; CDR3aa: CASSDSIMNEKLFF
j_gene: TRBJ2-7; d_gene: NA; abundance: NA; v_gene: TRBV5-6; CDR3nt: TGTGCCAGCAGCCAGGACGGGGGACCCATGCCCTACGAGCAGTACTTC; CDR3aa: CASSQDGGPMPYEQYF
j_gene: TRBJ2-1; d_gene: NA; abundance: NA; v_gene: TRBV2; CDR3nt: TGTGCCAGCAGTCCCCGGGCTGAGCAGTTCTTC; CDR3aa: CASSPRAEQFF
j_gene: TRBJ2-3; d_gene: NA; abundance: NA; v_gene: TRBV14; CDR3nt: TGTGCCAGCAGCCAAGATGTGCGACTAGAGCTGGATACGCAGTATTTT; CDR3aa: CASSQDVRLELDTQYF
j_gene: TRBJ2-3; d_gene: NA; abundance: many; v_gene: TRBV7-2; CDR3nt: TGTGCCAGCAGCTCTACGGGGGGCTGGGCAGATACGCAGTATTTT; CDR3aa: CASSSTGGWADTQYF
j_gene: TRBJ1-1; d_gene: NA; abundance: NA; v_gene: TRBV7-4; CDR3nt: TGTGCCAGCAGCATGCCCTGGACCGAGCCTTTGAACACTGAAGCTTTCTTT; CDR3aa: CASSMPWTEPLNTEAFF
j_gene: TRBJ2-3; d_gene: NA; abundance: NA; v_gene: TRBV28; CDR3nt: TGTGCCAGCAGTTTCAGTTCACGGGACACTTTCACAGATACGCAGTATTTT; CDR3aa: CASSFSSRDTFTDTQYF
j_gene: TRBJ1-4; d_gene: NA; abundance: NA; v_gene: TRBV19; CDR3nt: TGTGCCAGTAGTATTCCCGGGTATAATGAAAAACTGTTTTTT; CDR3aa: CASSIPGYNEKLFF
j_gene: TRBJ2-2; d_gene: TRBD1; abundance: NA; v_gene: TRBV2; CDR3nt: TGTGCCAGCAGGGGCACAGGGGGTAGCACCGGGGAGCTGTTTTTT; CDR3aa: CASRGTGGSTGELFF
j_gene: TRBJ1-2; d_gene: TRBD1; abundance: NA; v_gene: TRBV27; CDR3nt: TGTGCCAGCAGTTCAAGACAGGGGGGCTACACCTTC; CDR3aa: CASSSRQGGYTF
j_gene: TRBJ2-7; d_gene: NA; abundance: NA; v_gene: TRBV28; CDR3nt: TGTGCCAGCAGTTTATACGGGCAGTCGGGGTACTTC; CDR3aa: CASSLYGQSGYF
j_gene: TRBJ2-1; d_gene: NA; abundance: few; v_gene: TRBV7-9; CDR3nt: TGTGCCAGCAGCGTGCGGGGAGACAATGAGCAGTTCTTC; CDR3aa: CASSVRGDNEQFF
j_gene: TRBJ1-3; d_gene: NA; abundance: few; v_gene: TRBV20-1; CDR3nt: TGCAGTGCTAGAGATGGGGGGACATCCTCTGGAAACACCATATATTTT; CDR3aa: CSARDGGTSSGNTIYF
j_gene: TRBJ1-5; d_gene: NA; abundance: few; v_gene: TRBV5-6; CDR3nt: TGTGCCAGCAGCTTCGAATCCTCAGATCAGCCCCAGCATTTT; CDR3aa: CASSFESSDQPQHF